What follows are 28 T cell receptor beta chains derived from one specimen sequenced in a study of T cells after yellow fever vaccination. MiXCR, applied by TCRdb to the 5' RACE reads, yields one record per CDR3 protein. The sample holds some 320,000 distinct CDR3 sequences, over 3.5% seen once. Source: PBMCs, taken 15 days after the yellow fever booster vaccination. Every receptor here comes from a man aged 18 to 30 who received the YFV17D yellow fever vaccine.

This clonotype appeared many times. The chain has TRBV12-3 or TRBV12-4 and TRBJ2-5; D not resolved. This CDR3 has 13 amino acids. The V and J ends lost 4 bases and 0 bases respectively, with 6 bases between them. CDR3 sequence reads: CASSSSYQETQYF. As DNA, the CDR3 is TGTGCCAGCAGTTCTTCATACCAAGAGACCCAGTACTTC.

This clonotype was detected many times. The V gene is TRBV12-3 or TRBV12-4, the J gene TRBJ1-3; D not resolved. This CDR3 region has 15 residues. V was pared by 3 bases and J by 0 bases, with 9 bases between. The CDR3: CASSFGRDSGNTIYF. The CDR3 DNA is TGTGCCAGCAGTTTTGGGAGGGACTCTGGAAACACCATATATTTT.

At least ten counts were recorded for this clonotype. V and J are TRBV29-1 and TRBJ1-2, with TRBD1 identical over 7 bases. The CDR3 totals 14 residues. Per the germline V gene, CDR1 is SQVTM and CDR2 is ANQGSEA. Losses at the gene ends were 4 bases for V and 4 bases for J; bases not matched to a gene: 9. The CDR3 loop reads CSVGGQSNRYGYTF. The CDR3 DNA reads as TGCAGCGTTGGGGGACAGTCCAACCGCTATGGCTACACCTTC.

The V and J genes are TRBV12-3 or TRBV12-4 and TRBJ1-6; D may be TRBD1 (5 bases). There are 17 residues in the CDR3. Trimming removed 6 bases at V and 6 bases at J, with 21 bases between. CDR3 DNA sequence: TGTGCCAGCAGGTCTTGGTGGGGCTTTGAATTTAATTCACCCCTCCACTTT. Protein: CASRSWWGFEFNSPLHF.

Many counts were recorded for this clonotype. This chain connects TRBV5-1 to TRBJ2-1; D gene ambiguous. The V gene's germline CDR1 is SGHRS and CDR2 YFSETQ. The CDR3 runs to 12 residues. V was shortened by 4 bases and J by 8 bases, with 10 bases between the two germline ends. The DNA for the CDR3 is TGCGCCAGCAGCGTTGTGGATTATGAGCAGTTCTTC. This gives the protein CASSVVDYEQFF. Supplemented by reference TRBV5-1 and TRBJ2-1, the full variable domain reads KAGVTQTPRYLIKTRGQQVTLSCSPISGHRSVSWYQQTPGQGLQFLFEYFSETQRNKGNFPGRFSGRQFSNSRSEMNVSTLELGDSALYLCASSVVDYEQFFGPGTRLTVL.

At least ten counts were recorded for this clonotype. The V call is TRBV9, the J call TRBJ2-5; D ambiguous. Germline-derived CDR1 and CDR2 are SGDLS and YYNGEE. The CDR3 covers 13 residues. V lost 3 bases and J lost 5, with 11 bases in between. The CDR3 nucleotides are TGTGCCAGCAGCGCCGGCCCGATGGAGACCCAGTACTTC. Encoded protein: CASSAGPMETQYF.

Only a few counts were recorded for this clonotype. The chain is built from TRBV12-3 or TRBV12-4 and TRBJ1-3; D not resolved. V was cut by 5 bases and J by 2 bases, with 7 bases left in between. The CDR3 has 13 amino acids. The CDR3 DNA is TGTGCCAGCAGTCCCTGGGCTGGAAACACCATATATTTT. The encoded protein is CASSPWAGNTIYF.

There are many counts of this clonotype. This chain links TRBV20-1 with TRBJ1-5; no firm D call. The CDR3 has 15 amino acids. Between the trimmed V and J ends, which lost 4 bases and 0 bases, there was a span of 13 bases. Germline CDR1 is DFQATT and CDR2 is SNEGSKA (reference sequence). CDR3 in amino acids: CSATRFGLSNQPQHF. The CDR3 coding sequence is TGCAGTGCTACCCGATTCGGGCTTAGCAATCAGCCCCAGCATTTT.

Only a few counts were recorded for this clonotype. The chain has TRBV7-2 and TRBJ2-3; TRBD2 matches 16 bases. Trimming at V came to 4 bases and at J to 4 bases, leaving 5 bases not matched to a gene. This CDR3 spans 17 amino acids. Germline CDR1 and CDR2: SGHTA and FQGNSA. The CDR3 nucleotides are TGTGCCAGCAGCTCAGTTGGGACTAGCGGGGGGGCAGATACGCAGTATTTT. It specifies CASSSVGTSGGADTQYF.

This clonotype has ten or more counts. This sequence joins TRBV4-3 and TRBJ2-1; maybe TRBD1 (5 bases). CDR1 LGHNA and CDR2 YSLEER come from the germline V gene. The germline V and J ends were trimmed by 3 bases and 8 bases, with 14 bases remaining between them. The CDR3 consists of 14 residues. The CDR3 nucleotides read TGCGCCAGCAGCCAGTCCAGGGCTTCGGATGAGCAGTTCTTC. This translates into CASSQSRASDEQFF.

In this sample, this clonotype turned up a few times. The rearrangement joins TRBV7-2 to TRBJ2-3; 8 positions match TRBD2. The V segment lost 6 bases and the J segment 6 bases; nucleotides outside the gene matches: 8. Germline V CDR1 and CDR2: SGHTA, FQGNSA. The CDR3 spans 14 residues. The CDR3 protein is CASRPGGGGDTQYF. The CDR3 nucleotides are TGTGCCAGCAGACCCGGGGGGGGCGGGGATACGCAGTATTTT.

This clonotype was detected ten times or more. The chain uses TRBV6-5 and TRBJ2-1, with TRBD1 matching 10 bases. Germline V gene lookup returns CDR1 MNHEY and CDR2 SVGAGI. With V trimmed by 6 bases and J by 3 bases, 5 bases remained unmatched. CDR3 length equals 15 residues. The CDR3 region has the DNA TGTGCCAGCAGAAGGGACAGGGGATACTACAATGAGCAGTTCTTC. Its protein is CASRRDRGYYNEQFF.

This clonotype was detected ten times or more. The CDR3 coding sequence is TGTGCCAGCAGCTTCCCCTGGGAGGACGAGCAGTACTTC. Its translation: CASSFPWEDEQYF. The genes are TRBV7-9 and TRBJ2-7; maybe TRBD2 (6 bases). V was cut by 3 bases and J by 5 bases, with 11 bases left in between. Germline values: CDR1 SEHNR, CDR2 FQNEAQ (reference sequence). CDR3 length equals 13 residues.

This clonotype was detected many times. This sequence joins TRBV20-1 and TRBJ1-5, with 7 bases matching TRBD1. This CDR3 region has 13 residues. In germline, CDR1 is DFQATT, CDR2 SNEGSKA (reference sequence). Unmatched junction bases numbered 6, after V lost 5 bases and J lost 5 bases. In DNA, the CDR3 is TGCAGTGCTTGGGACAGTTTCGATCAGCCCCAGCATTTT. Translation gives CSAWDSFDQPQHF.

The count of this clonotype is one. This chain uses TRBV5-1 with TRBJ1-4; tentatively, D is TRBD1 (5 bases). The CDR3 has 14 amino acids. V shed 4 bases and J shed 5 bases, with 12 bases lying between them. CDR1 is SGHRS, CDR2 YFSETQ, per germline. In DNA form, the CDR3 reads TGCGCCAGCAGCCAGGCAGGGATAAATGAAAAACTGTTTTTT. It specifies CASSQAGINEKLFF.

This clonotype occurred many times. The chain combines TRBV28 with TRBJ2-1; D is uncertain. V lost 2 bases, J lost 8 bases, and 7 bases lay in between. The CDR3 runs to 12 residues. The V gene's germline CDR1 is MDHEN and CDR2 SYDVKM. CDR3 amino acids: CASSLVTHEQFF. Here the CDR3 DNA reads TGTGCCAGCAGTTTAGTAACTCATGAGCAGTTCTTC.

This clonotype was observed at least ten times. The genes are TRBV6-2 or TRBV6-3 and TRBJ2-3; D tentatively fits TRBD1 or TRBD2 (6 bases each). Germline V gives CDR1 MNHEY, CDR2 SVGEGT. The V end was cut by 6 bases, the J end by 5 bases, with 9 bases between. The CDR3 extends over 12 amino acids. The CDR3 reads CASRRDIDTQYF. In DNA form, the CDR3 reads TGTGCCAGCAGGCGGGACATAGATACGCAGTATTTT.

The chain recombines TRBV30 with TRBJ1-1; D gene uncertain. Trimming took off 2 bases at V and 1 base at J, with 8 bases between the two ends. Per the germline V gene, CDR1 is GTSNPN and CDR2 is SVGIG (reference sequence). The CDR3 totals 13 residues. The CDR3 DNA reads TGTGCCTGGAGTCCCAGCCGGAACACTGAAGCTTTCTTT. This gives the protein CAWSPSRNTEAFF.

In this sample, this clonotype turned up a few times. The rearrangement links TRBV5-1 to TRBJ2-7; D is ambiguous. Trimming removed 4 bases at V and 2 bases at J, with 10 bases between. The CDR3 consists of 13 residues. CDR1 and CDR2 (germline): SGHRS, YFSETQ. The CDR3 DNA is TGCGCCAGCAGCCCCGGGTCTACCTACGAGCAGTACTTC. This translates into CASSPGSTYEQYF.

This clonotype was counted at least ten times. The rearrangement links TRBV20-1 to TRBJ2-3; D is perhaps TRBD2 (6 bases). Trimming pared 6 bases from V and 2 bases from J, leaving 21 bases between. The CDR3 length is 16 residues. Per germline, CDR1 DFQATT and CDR2 SNEGSKA (reference sequence). The CDR3 is CSARYTSGEYTDTQYF. The CDR3 DNA follows: TGCAGTGCCCGTTACACTTCGGGGGAATACACAGATACGCAGTATTTT.

This rearrangement joins TRBV6-1 to TRBJ1-6; 7 nucleotides line up with TRBD1. The germline V gene encodes CDR1 MNHNS and CDR2 SASEGT. V trimming: 7 bases; J trimming: 3 bases; junction bases outside the gene matches: 6. The CDR3 extends over 15 amino acids. CDR3 loop: CASIQAGGYNSPLHF. In DNA form, the CDR3 reads TGTGCCAGCATCCAGGCAGGGGGCTATAATTCACCCCTCCACTTT.

This clonotype was found many times. The CDR3 sequence is CASSLRDYGYTF. DNA of the CDR3: TGTGCCAGCAGTTTGAGGGACTATGGCTACACCTTC. This chain links TRBV12-3 or TRBV12-4 with TRBJ1-2; D is undetermined. V lost 3 bases and J lost 3, with 5 bases in between. The CDR3 is made up of 12 amino acids.

This clonotype was seen a handful of times. The rearrangement links TRBV5-4 to TRBJ2-1, with D hard to call. V shed 4 bases and J shed 4 bases, with 18 bases lying between them. Germline V lookup: CDR1 SGHNT, CDR2 YYREEE (reference sequence). This CDR3 has 16 amino acids. The CDR3 here is CASSPPHLVNYNEQFF. The CDR3 region has the DNA TGTGCCAGCAGCCCGCCGCACCTAGTGAATTACAATGAGCAGTTCTTC.

A few counts support this clonotype. This chain joins TRBV14 and TRBJ1-3, with no clear D. Between the trimmed V and J ends, which lost 1 base and 0 bases, there was a span of 10 bases. The CDR3 is 16 residues long. The germline V gene encodes CDR1 SGHDN and CDR2 FVKESK. CDR3 amino acids: CASSQGYGLSGNTIYF. CDR3 in DNA: TGTGCCAGCAGCCAAGGCTATGGCCTCTCTGGAAACACCATATATTTT.

This clonotype appeared a few times. The chain carries TRBV29-1 and TRBJ2-3, with TRBD2 as a possible D gene (7 bases). The CDR3 has 16 residues. The V gene's germline CDR1 is SQVTM and CDR2 ANQGSEA. V lost 7 bases and J lost 4, with 24 bases in between. CDR3 loop: CSAPPAGATPADTQYF. The CDR3 DNA is TGCAGCGCCCCCCCCGCGGGGGCCACTCCGGCAGATACGCAGTATTTT.

This clonotype was seen repeatedly, ten times or more. The rearrangement links TRBV6-6 to TRBJ2-2; D is unclear. Trimming removed 4 bases at V and 6 bases at J, with 6 bases between. Germline CDR1 is MNHNY and CDR2 is SVGAGI (reference sequence). CDR3 length: 12 amino acids. CDR3 region: CASSLLAGELFF. CDR3 bases: TGTGCCAGCAGTTTACTGGCCGGGGAGCTGTTTTTT.

The table lists this clonotype with a few counts. The rearrangement joins TRBV7-7 to TRBJ2-1, with a weak D call TRBD1 (6 bases). The CDR3 covers 15 residues. V dropped 2 bases and J dropped 4 bases, with 12 bases sitting between them. Germline CDR1 reads SSHAT; CDR2 reads FNYEAQ (reference sequence). CDR3 sequence reads: CASSLTRGNYNEQFF. Written as DNA, the CDR3 is TGTGCCAGCAGCTTAACGAGGGGGAATTACAATGAGCAGTTCTTC. Full variable domain (remainder filled in from reference TRBV7-7 and TRBJ2-1): GAGVSQSPRYKVTKRGQDVTLRCDPISSHATLYWYQQALGQGPEFLTYFNYEAQPDKSGLPSDRFSAERPEGSISTLTIQRTEQRDSAMYRCASSLTRGNYNEQFFGPGTRLTVL.

This clonotype was counted a few times. The rearrangement joins TRBV6-4 to TRBJ1-6, with D unresolved. CDR3 length: 15 amino acids. The germline V and J ends were trimmed by 3 bases and 7 bases, with 13 bases remaining between them. Germline V gene lookup returns CDR1 MRHNA and CDR2 SNTAGT. Here the CDR3 reads CASSEGAGDNSPLHF. CDR3 in DNA: TGTGCCAGCAGTGAAGGTGCGGGTGACAATTCACCCCTCCACTTT.